The clone carrying this T cell receptor beta chain was observed at least ten times. No antigen is known for it. Unique molecular identifiers featured in each of the TCR beta cDNA libraries. It was from roughly 0.93 to 9.6 million T cells that roughly 0.5 million cDNA molecules came. Each CDR3 protein gets one entry after TCRdb re-called the PCR reads with MiXCR. The sample lists roughly 170,000 distinct CDR3 sequences, about 32% occurring once. This sample stems from a study of post-analysis software for immune sequencing data. The overall study: Several disease courses (relapsing-remitting, secondary progressive and progressive-relapsing) of multiple sclerosis were included. General observations from the study: A handful of TRBV segments were significantly more frequent in patients than in controls. TRBV5-6, TRBV5-1 and TRBV20-1 were among these segments. Patients with multiple sclerosis recorded significantly lower normalized Chao1 diversity than controls, the study found.

Trimming pared 6 bases from V and 5 bases from J, leaving 17 bases between. The CDR3 loop spans 14 amino acids. V gene TRBV12-3 or TRBV12-4 combines with J gene TRBJ2-7, with D unresolved. The TCR was taken from a girl aged 10 to 17 with multiple sclerosis. The specimen was blood. The CDR3: CASSLSTPRDEQYF. The CDR3 DNA reads as TGTGCCAGCAGCCTCTCGACACCTAGAGACGAGCAGTACTTC.